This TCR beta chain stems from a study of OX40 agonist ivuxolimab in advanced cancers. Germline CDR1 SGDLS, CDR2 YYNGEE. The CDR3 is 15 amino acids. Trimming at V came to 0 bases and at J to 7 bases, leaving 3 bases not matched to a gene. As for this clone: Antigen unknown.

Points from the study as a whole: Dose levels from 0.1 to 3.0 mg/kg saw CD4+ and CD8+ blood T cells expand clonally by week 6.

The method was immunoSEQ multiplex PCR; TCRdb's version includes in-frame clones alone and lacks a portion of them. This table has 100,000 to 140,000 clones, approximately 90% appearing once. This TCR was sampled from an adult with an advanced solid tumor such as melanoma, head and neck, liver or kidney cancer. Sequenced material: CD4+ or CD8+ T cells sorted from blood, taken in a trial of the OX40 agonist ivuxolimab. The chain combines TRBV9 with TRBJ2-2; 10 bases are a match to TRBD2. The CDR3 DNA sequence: TGTGCCAGCAGCGTAGGTCTAGCGGGGGACGGGGAGCTGTTTTTT. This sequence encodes CASSVGLAGDGELFF.